These 17 T cell receptor beta chains were all obtained from the same sample, sequenced in a study of blood T cells in healthy people across ages. A J-beta primer mix and a sample-barcoded 5' primer were used in a second PCR of roughly 6 to 12 cycles. TCRdb re-derived calls from the 5' RACE reads in MiXCR, one entry per CDR3 protein. The profile covers about 1.4 million distinct CDR3 sequences, with approximately 59% appearing a single time and over 5% taken by the ten largest. Sequences were obtained from blood. These receptor sequences come from a man between 18 and 35 years old in good health.

There are a few counts of this clonotype. The V gene is TRBV20-1, the J gene TRBJ1-1, with D maybe TRBD1 (5 bases). Germline CDR1 reads DFQATT; CDR2 reads SNEGSKA (reference sequence). This CDR3 comprises 12 residues. This CDR3 reads CRAQQENTEAFF. The CDR3, as DNA: TGCAGGGCCCAACAGGAGAACACTGAAGCTTTCTTT.

This clonotype has more than one count but fewer than ten. The chain links TRBV12-3 or TRBV12-4 to TRBJ2-3; unclear D gene. This CDR3 spans 17 amino acids. V lost 3 bases and J 4 bases, leaving 20 bases between the germline ends. CDR3: CASSLSRLGRRSDTQYF. The CDR3 DNA reads as TGTGCCAGCAGTTTGTCGCGGCTAGGGCGTAGGTCAGATACGCAGTATTTT.

This chain connects TRBV20-1 to TRBJ2-7; 12 positions agree with TRBD2. Germline V gene sequence: CDR1 DFQATT, CDR2 SNEGSKA (reference sequence). With 1 base clipped from V and 2 bases from J, the junction kept 3 bases outside the gene matches. The CDR3 consists of 15 residues. DNA of the CDR3: TGCAGTGCTAGAGGTACTAGCGGGAGGACCTACGAGCAGTACTTC. Translated: CSARGTSGRTYEQYF.

This clonotype was seen a handful of times. The CDR3 DNA reads as TGCAGTGCTATTTACTTTACTAGCACAGATACGCAGTATTTT. Protein sequence: CSAIYFTSTDTQYF. The chain recombines TRBV20-1 with TRBJ2-3; D not certain. Germline CDR1 is DFQATT and CDR2 is SNEGSKA (reference sequence). The V and J ends lost 4 bases and 0 bases respectively, with 11 bases between them. The CDR3 has 14 residues.

This chain joins TRBV10-3 and TRBJ2-4, with TRBD1 matching 7 bases. The end of the DNA fits TRBJ2-7 better, so the J call may be wrong. Germline CDR1 ENHRY, CDR2 SYGVKD. CDR3 size: 12 residues. CDR3 DNA: TGTGCCGCCAGGGGTACAGGGGACGAGCAGTACTTC. Protein product: CAARGTGDEQYF.

The gene calls are TRBV6-5 and TRBJ2-5; D gene ambiguous. This CDR3 is 13 amino acids long. CDR1 and CDR2 (germline): MNHEY, SVGAGI. Trimming stripped 6 bases from V and 7 bases from J, with 15 bases between. The DNA for the CDR3 is TGTGCCAGCAGATCCAACAAGGGCGGGACCCAGTACTTC. This encodes CASRSNKGGTQYF.

This sequence joins TRBV3-1 and TRBJ2-5; D ambiguous. Per germline, CDR1 LGHDT and CDR2 YNNKEL (reference sequence). V lost 4 bases and J lost 5, with 14 bases in between. The CDR3 loop spans 14 amino acids. The CDR3 DNA follows: TGTGCCAGCAGCCGCCGGACCAGATTGGAGACCCAGTACTTC. Protein sequence: CASSRRTRLETQYF.

V and J are TRBV16 and TRBJ1-5; no clear D gene. CDR1 is KGHSY and CDR2 is FQNENV in the germline V gene. The CDR3 runs to 13 residues. The V end lost 4 bases, the J end lost 7 bases, and 11 bases lay between the germline ends. The CDR3: CASSPTFRQPQHF. CDR3 DNA sequence: TGTGCCAGCAGCCCGACCTTCCGGCAGCCCCAGCATTTT.

The table lists this clonotype with many counts. The J gene is TRBJ1-2, the V gene TRBV27; the match to TRBD1 covers 7 bases. Germline V CDR1 and CDR2: MNHEY, SMNVEV (reference sequence). CDR3 size: 13 residues. The V segment lost 5 bases and the J segment 4 bases; nucleotides outside the gene matches: 4. CDR3 in amino acids: CASSLRDSYGYTF. Written as DNA, the CDR3 is TGTGCCAGCAGTCTCCGGGACAGCTATGGCTACACCTTC.

This chain joins TRBV2 and TRBJ2-7; tentatively, D is TRBD2 (5 bases). Germline V gives CDR1 SNHLY, CDR2 FYNNEI. V gave up 5 bases and J gave up 4 bases, with 15 bases separating them. This CDR3 contains 14 residues. Written as DNA, the CDR3 is TGTGCCAGCAGTTCCCCGGGGATACCATACGAGCAGTACTTC. It yields the protein CASSSPGIPYEQYF.

The genes are TRBV4-2 and TRBJ1-1; perhaps TRBD1 as D (6 bases). Germline V gene lookup returns CDR1 LGHNA and CDR2 YNFKEQ. The CDR3 length is 16 residues. V shed 3 bases and J shed 2 bases, with 16 bases lying between them. The CDR3 loop reads CASSHWGKGGNTEAFF. CDR3 coding DNA: TGTGCCAGCAGCCATTGGGGAAAAGGGGGAAACACTGAAGCTTTCTTT.

The chain combines TRBV2 with TRBJ2-5, with D perhaps matching TRBD1 or TRBD2 (5 bases each). The germline V gene encodes CDR1 SNHLY and CDR2 FYNNEI. The CDR3 spans 14 residues. V was trimmed by 8 bases and J by 1 base, leaving 14 bases between them. The CDR3 region is CASSEGQSQETQYF. DNA of the CDR3: TGTGCCAGCTCCGAGGGGCAGAGCCAAGAGACCCAGTACTTC.

The CDR3 loop is CSALLAGKSKETQYF. The CDR3 region has the DNA TGCAGTGCTCTGCTAGCGGGGAAATCAAAAGAGACCCAGTACTTC. The rearrangement links TRBV20-1 to TRBJ2-4, with 9 positions matching TRBD2. Matching the DNA end better, TRBJ2-5 makes the J call doubtful. Germline V gives CDR1 DFQATT, CDR2 SNEGSKA (reference sequence). There are 15 residues in the CDR3.

Concerning this clonotype itself: A junction boundary mismatches the germline segment, possibly from a read error. This chain links TRBV7-2 with TRBJ2-7, with TRBD2 as a possible D gene (6 bases). Germline V gives CDR1 SGHTA, CDR2 FQGNSA. This CDR3 comprises 13 residues. CDR3 nucleotide sequence: TGTGCCAACAGCACCGGGACTGGCTACGAGCAGTACTTC. Translating gives CANSTGTGYEQYF.

The chain links TRBV21-1 to TRBJ1-4. TRBV21-1 is given as a pseudogene. This CDR3 has 12 residues. The CDR3 bases are TGTGCCAGCAGCAAACGGGGAGAGAAACTGTTTTTT. Translation: CASSKRGEKLFF.

This sequence joins TRBV20-1 and TRBJ2-6; possibly TRBD1 for D (6 bases). V lost 3 bases and J 4 bases, leaving 16 bases between the germline ends. The germline V gene has CDR1 DFQATT and CDR2 SNEGSKA (reference sequence). The CDR3 consists of 16 residues. The CDR3 bases are TGCAGTGCTAGTGGTCACAGGGTCTCGGGGGCCAACGTCCTGACTTTC. It codes for CSASGHRVSGANVLTF.

The chain recombines TRBV7-2 with TRBJ2-7; D remains unclear. V was pared by 1 base and J by 3 bases, with 13 bases between. Germline V gene sequence: CDR1 SGHTA, CDR2 FQGNSA. The CDR3 has 15 amino acids. CDR3 sequence reads: CASSLESSYGYEQYF. As DNA, the CDR3 is TGTGCCAGCAGCTTAGAGTCGTCGTACGGCTACGAGCAGTACTTC.